The clone carrying this T cell receptor beta chain was seen only a few times. Germline CDR1 and CDR2: LGHNA and YSLEER. The CDR3 has 18 residues. Unmatched junction bases numbered 12, after V lost 2 bases and J lost 2 bases. Expressed TCRB transcripts were sequenced, since all the RNA that had been isolated was reverse transcribed. Libraries were prepared by immunoSEQ multiplex PCR; TCRdb keeps only in-frame clonotypes and omits some of them. The data show hundreds of thousands of clones, roughly an eighth seen once. These data are taken from a study of beta chain features in type 1 diabetes. The clonotype originates from a woman aged 18 to 35 in good health. Input material: naive CD4+ T cells from blood. The chain carries TRBV4-3 and TRBJ2-4; 7 nucleotides line up with TRBD1. Here the CDR3 reads CASSQQSVQGSPKNIQYF. DNA for the CDR3: TGCGCCAGCAGCCAACAATCCGTACAGGGGTCGCCCAAAAACATTCAGTACTTC.